The 27 T cell receptor beta chains given below trace back to one sample, sequenced in a study of Graves' ophthalmopathy and Graves' hyperthyroidism. Investigators amplified TCR beta CDR3 regions from RNA transcripts. RT-PCR with HTBI primers came first, then second-round multiplex PCR. MiXCR, run by TCRdb on the multiplex PCR reads, gives a single entry per CDR3 protein. The sample holds under 800,000 distinct CDR3 sequences, about 24% seen once. Sequencing input: peripheral blood. All receptors derive from a woman between 18 and 30 years old with stable Graves' hyperthyroidism. Some clones in this sample may be carry-over from other donors' samples.

This clonotype was seen repeatedly, ten times or more. V gene TRBV6-5 combines with J gene TRBJ1-4, with D possibly TRBD1 on 5 matching bases. Per the germline V gene, CDR1 is MNHEY and CDR2 is SVGAGI. This CDR3 region has 15 residues. V lost 0 bases to trimming and J lost 7 bases, with 12 bases between them. For the CDR3, the DNA is TGTGCCAGCAGTTACTCGATGGGGCCCGTTGAAAAACTGTTTTTT. It translates to CASSYSMGPVEKLFF.

The J gene is TRBJ2-3, the V gene TRBV27; D perhaps matches TRBD1 (6 bases). V gave up 5 bases and J gave up 1 base, with 16 bases separating them. Germline CDR1 and CDR2: MNHEY and SMNVEV (reference sequence). This CDR3 is built from 16 residues. The CDR3 DNA reads TGTGCCAGCAGTCGAAAACAGGGTATGGGCACAGATACGCAGTATTTT. Translating gives CASSRKQGMGTDTQYF.

This chain uses TRBV24-1 with TRBJ2-7; D gene uncertain. V was trimmed by 2 bases and J by 2 bases, leaving 9 bases between them. The CDR3 consists of 14 residues. Germline V gene lookup returns CDR1 KGHDR and CDR2 SFDVKD. DNA for the CDR3: TGTGCCACCAGTGATTCTCTGGCCCCCTACGAGCAGTACTTC. Translation gives CATSDSLAPYEQYF.

In this sample, this clonotype turned up many times. The DNA for the CDR3 is TGCGCCAGCAGCCAAGATCGGCAGTCCTACGAGCAGTACTTC. Its translation is CASSQDRQSYEQYF. The chain recombines TRBV4-1 with TRBJ2-7; D gene uncertain. The CDR3 consists of 14 residues. Germline CDR1 reads MGHRA; CDR2 reads YSYEKL. The germline V and J ends were trimmed by 0 bases and 1 base, with 7 bases remaining between them.

This sequence joins TRBV7-2 and TRBJ2-2; 7 bases fit TRBD2. The trim removed 8 bases at V and 4 bases at J, leaving 7 bases unmatched. The germline V gene encodes CDR1 SGHTA and CDR2 FQGNSA. The CDR3 is 14 amino acids. The CDR3: CASGGRVGTGELFF. The CDR3 bases are TGTGCCAGCGGAGGGAGGGTGGGCACCGGGGAGCTGTTTTTT. The full variable domain, rest sourced from reference TRBV7-2 and TRBJ2-2, is GAGVSQSPSNKVTEKGKDVELRCDPISGHTALYWYRQSLGQGLEFLIYFQGNSAPDKSGLPSDRFSAERTGGSVSTLTIQRTQQEDSAVYLCASGGRVGTGELFFGEGSRLTVL.

This clonotype was observed a handful of times. The chain couples TRBV9 to TRBJ1-3; D is ambiguous. This CDR3 contains 15 residues. The V gene lost 4 bases and the J gene lost 1 base, with 12 bases spanning the gap. Germline assignment: CDR1 SGDLS and CDR2 YYNGEE. DNA of the CDR3: TGTGCCAGCAGCCACCCAGGTGGATCTGGAAACACCATATATTTT. Its protein product is CASSHPGGSGNTIYF.

This clonotype was picked up a small number of times. The chain recombines TRBV18 with TRBJ2-7; 12 nucleotides align to TRBD1. The CDR3 contains 15 residues. Germline V gene lookup returns CDR1 KGHSH and CDR2 LQKENI. Trimming removed 4 bases from V and 7 bases from J; junction bases left unmatched: 8. CDR3 nucleotide sequence: TGTGCCAGCTCACGACTCCGGGACAGGGGGCGAGAGCAGTACTTC. Translated: CASSRLRDRGREQYF.

This clonotype came up many times. V gene TRBV7-9 combines with J gene TRBJ2-7; unclear D gene. The germline CDR1 and CDR2 sequences are SEHNR and FQNEAQ (reference sequence). This CDR3 contains 13 residues. Trimming removed 1 base at V and 6 bases at J, with 10 bases between. CDR3 nucleotides: TGTGCCAGCAGCTTAGGGGTGGAGCGCGAGCAGTACTTC. Residues: CASSLGVEREQYF.

The CDR3: CASSSRYFRGRVSGNQPQHF. As DNA, the CDR3 is TGTGCCAGCAGTTCACGGTATTTTAGGGGCCGCGTCTCGGGGAATCAGCCCCAGCATTTT. This chain connects TRBV28 to TRBJ1-5, with a possible D match to TRBD1 (5 bases). V shed 4 bases and J shed 4 bases, with 29 bases lying between them. The CDR3 has 20 amino acids. Germline loops: CDR1 MDHEN, CDR2 SYDVKM.

The V call is TRBV6-2 or TRBV6-3, the J call TRBJ1-2; tentative D call: TRBD1 (6 bases). CDR3 size: 15 residues. Germline CDR1 is MNHEY and CDR2 is SVGEGT. Between the trimmed V and J ends, which lost 0 bases and 2 bases, there was a span of 10 bases. The CDR3 is CASSYSVGGNYGYTF. The CDR3 DNA reads as TGTGCCAGCAGTTACTCCGTAGGGGGAAACTATGGCTACACCTTC.

This clonotype was observed at least ten times. This chain uses TRBV12-5 with TRBJ2-2; no definite D call. From germline, CDR1 is LGHNT and CDR2 FRNRAP. CDR3 length: 16 amino acids. V dropped 5 bases and J dropped 0 bases, with 13 bases sitting between them. The CDR3 protein is CASGPYPSSNTGELFF. The CDR3 DNA reads as TGTGCTAGTGGTCCCTACCCCTCTTCGAACACCGGGGAGCTGTTTTTT. Full variable domain (rest looked up from reference TRBV12-5 and TRBJ2-2): DARVTQTPRHKVTEMGQEVTMRCQPILGHNTVFWYRQTMMQGLELLAYFRNRAPLDDSGMPKDRFSAEMPDATLATLKIQPSEPRDSAVYFCASGPYPSSNTGELFFGEGSRLTVL.

This chain connects TRBV29-1 to TRBJ2-2; 7 bases are shared with TRBD1. This CDR3 is 14 amino acids long. Germline lookup yields CDR1 SQVTM and CDR2 ANQGSEA. V lost 5 bases and J lost 2; bases outside the gene matches: 5. CDR3 sequence reads: CSVRGQINTGELFF. The CDR3 DNA is TGCAGCGTTAGGGGACAGATCAACACCGGGGAGCTGTTTTTT.

This clonotype was found many times. The V gene is TRBV5-1, the J gene TRBJ2-7; TRBD2 aligns across 11 bases. Unmatched junction bases numbered 2, after V lost 0 bases and J lost 0 bases. The CDR3 is 16 residues long. Germline V gene sequence: CDR1 SGHRS, CDR2 YFSETQ. This CDR3 reads CASSLGTSGFSYEQYF. The CDR3 DNA reads TGCGCCAGCAGCTTGGGGACTAGCGGGTTCTCCTACGAGCAGTACTTC. The full variable domain, with the rest looked up from reference TRBV5-1 and TRBJ2-7, is KAGVTQTPRYLIKTRGQQVTLSCSPISGHRSVSWYQQTPGQGLQFLFEYFSETQRNKGNFPGRFSGRQFSNSRSEMNVSTLELGDSALYLCASSLGTSGFSYEQYFGPGTRLTVT.

J is TRBJ1-2 and V is TRBV12-3 or TRBV12-4, with 7 bases identical to TRBD1. V gave up 3 bases and J gave up 2 bases; unmatched junction bases: 6. The CDR3 contains 15 residues. The CDR3 protein is CASSFRQGGNYGYTF. In DNA form, the CDR3 reads TGTGCCAGCAGTTTCCGACAGGGCGGGAACTATGGCTACACCTTC.

This clonotype was detected ten times or more. The chain carries TRBV29-1 and TRBJ2-7; TRBD2 might be the D (5 bases). V lost 4 bases and J 4 bases, leaving 8 bases between the germline ends. Germline values: CDR1 SQVTM, CDR2 ANQGSEA. The CDR3 covers 11 residues. The CDR3 spells CSVGTGYEQYF. Written as DNA, the CDR3 is TGCAGCGTTGGGACGGGGTACGAGCAGTACTTC.

This clonotype was observed at least ten times. The chain couples TRBV27 to TRBJ1-6; D gene ambiguous. Germline V gene data show CDR1 as MNHEY and CDR2 as SMNVEV (reference sequence). This CDR3 has 14 residues. The V end was cut by 2 bases, the J end by 4 bases, with 6 bases between. CDR3 region: CASSLGRYNSPLHF. CDR3 coding DNA: TGTGCCAGCAGTTTAGGGAGATATAATTCACCCCTCCACTTT.

In this sample, this clonotype turned up many times. The V and J genes are TRBV11-2 and TRBJ1-2, with TRBD1 matching 8 bases. CDR3 length equals 17 residues. The J segment lost 2 bases and the V segment lost 5 bases, leaving 13 bases of the junction unmatched. Germline V CDR1 and CDR2: SGHAT, FQNNGV. In DNA form, the CDR3 reads TGTGCCAGCAGCCTAACTATTGTGACAGGGGAAAACTATGGCTACACCTTC. Translation: CASSLTIVTGENYGYTF. Together with reference TRBV11-2 and TRBJ1-2, the CDR3 gives the full variable domain: EAGVAQSPRYKIIEKRQSVAFWCNPISGHATLYWYQQILGQGPKLLIQFQNNGVVDDSQLPKDRFSAERLKGVDSTLKIQPAKLEDSAVYLCASSLTIVTGENYGYTFGSGTRLTVV.

The chain links TRBV6-5 to TRBJ1-1; D is unclear. Trimming removed 2 bases at V and 4 bases at J, with 8 bases between. CDR1 is MNHEY, CDR2 SVGAGI, per germline. This CDR3 contains 13 residues. The DNA of the CDR3 is TGTGCCAGCAGTTACGGGGTCCGCACTGAAGCTTTCTTT. Amino acids: CASSYGVRTEAFF.

This clonotype was picked up many times. The J gene is TRBJ2-7, the V gene TRBV2; 9 bases map to TRBD1. The germline V gene has CDR1 SNHLY and CDR2 FYNNEI. This CDR3 contains 14 residues. The junction had 8 bases not matched to a gene; V was cut back by 8 bases and J by 3 bases. CDR3 amino acids: CASGPGQGIYEQYF. The DNA for the CDR3 is TGTGCCAGCGGGCCGGGACAGGGCATCTACGAGCAGTACTTC. Full variable domain (missing parts from reference TRBV2 and TRBJ2-7): EPEVTQTPSHQVTQMGQEVILRCVPISNHLYFYWYRQILGQKVEFLVSFYNNEISEKSEIFDDQFSVERPDGSNFTLKIRSTKLEDSAMYFCASGPGQGIYEQYFGPGTRLTVT.

This clonotype was counted many times. The chain joins TRBV29-1 to TRBJ1-1; a possible D gene is TRBD1 (6 bases). The CDR3 sequence is 14 residues long. Germline V gene sequence: CDR1 SQVTM, CDR2 ANQGSEA. V gave up 6 bases and J gave up 4 bases, with 18 bases separating them. The CDR3 bases are TGCAGCGTAGAAAACAGGGATTGGGGCACTGAAGCTTTCTTT. Protein sequence: CSVENRDWGTEAFF.

This clonotype has a count of ten or more. The CDR3: CASNKGTGGNQPQHF. The CDR3 DNA reads TGTGCCAGCAATAAAGGAACAGGCGGCAATCAGCCCCAGCATTTT. V is TRBV6-2 or TRBV6-3 and J is TRBJ1-5; D is perhaps TRBD1 (5 bases). CDR3 size: 15 residues. CDR1 is MNHEY, CDR2 SVGEGT, per germline. Trimming removed 7 bases at V and 2 bases at J, with 15 bases between.

This clonotype has a handful of counts. The chain employs TRBV12-3 or TRBV12-4 and TRBJ2-7, with TRBD2 matching 14 bases. This CDR3 is built from 16 residues. V was pared by 5 bases and J by 2 bases, with 5 bases of the junction left unmatched. CDR3 loop: CASSPVGLAGAYEQYF. CDR3 coding DNA: TGTGCCAGCAGTCCGGTGGGACTAGCGGGAGCCTACGAGCAGTACTTC.

This clonotype was detected many times. The chain couples TRBV6-1 to TRBJ1-5; possibly TRBD1 for D (6 bases). The CDR3 consists of 14 residues. Trimming removed 2 bases from V and 6 bases from J, with 11 bases in between. From germline, CDR1 is MNHNS and CDR2 SASEGT. The CDR3 loop is CASSEWGGGQPQHF. CDR3 nucleotides: TGTGCCAGCAGTGAATGGGGGGGCGGTCAGCCCCAGCATTTT.

Ten or more counts support this clonotype. V and J are TRBV6-2 or TRBV6-3 and TRBJ1-6, with TRBD1 matching over 8 bases. This CDR3 spans 16 amino acids. Losses at the gene ends were 5 bases for V and 8 bases for J; bases not matched to a gene: 11. CDR1 and CDR2 (germline): MNHEY, SVGEGT. The CDR3 DNA follows: TGTGCCAGCAGTAAAACCGGACAGGGTGGCTATTCACCCCTCCACTTT. Translated, it gives CASSKTGQGGYSPLHF.

This clonotype came up many times. This chain joins TRBV15 and TRBJ2-5; 8 bases line up with TRBD2. There are 14 residues in the CDR3. Germline CDR1 is LNHNV and CDR2 is YYDKDF (reference sequence). The V and J ends lost 4 bases and 5 bases, in that order; junction bases with no gene match: 6. In DNA form, the CDR3 reads TGTGCCACCAGCACTTTAGCGGGACCGGAGACCCAGTACTTC. Translated: CATSTLAGPETQYF.

This clonotype was seen ten or more times. This rearrangement joins TRBV20-1 to TRBJ1-1; D not resolved. With 6 bases removed from V and 4 bases from J, the gap between germline ends came to 18 bases. This CDR3 spans 14 amino acids. CDR1 and CDR2 from the germline V gene are DFQATT and SNEGSKA (reference sequence). The chain's CDR3 is CSANGLGSLTEAFF. In nucleotides, the CDR3 is TGCAGTGCCAATGGACTGGGATCTCTCACTGAAGCTTTCTTT.

This clonotype was observed many times. The chain combines TRBV5-1 with TRBJ1-1; 7 bases match TRBD1. The CDR3 spans 15 residues. The trim removed 1 base at V and 1 base at J, leaving 4 bases unmatched. The germline V gene encodes CDR1 SGHRS and CDR2 YFSETQ. DNA of the CDR3: TGCGCCAGCAGCTTGCGCGGACAGGAGAACACTGAAGCTTTCTTT. Translated: CASSLRGQENTEAFF.